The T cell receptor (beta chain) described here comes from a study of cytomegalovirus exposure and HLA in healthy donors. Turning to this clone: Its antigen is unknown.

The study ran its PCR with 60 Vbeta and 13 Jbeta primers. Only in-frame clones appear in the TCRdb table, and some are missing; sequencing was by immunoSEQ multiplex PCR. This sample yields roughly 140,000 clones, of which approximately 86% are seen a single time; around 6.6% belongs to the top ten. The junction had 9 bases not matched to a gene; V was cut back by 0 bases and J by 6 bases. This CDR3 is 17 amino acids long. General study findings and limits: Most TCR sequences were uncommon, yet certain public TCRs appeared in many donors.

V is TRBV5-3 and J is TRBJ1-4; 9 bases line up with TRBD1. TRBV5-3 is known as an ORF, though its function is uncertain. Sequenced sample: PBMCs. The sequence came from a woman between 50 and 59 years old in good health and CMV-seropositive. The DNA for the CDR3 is TGTGCCAGAAGCTTGGGGGTGCCGGGACAGGGAGATGAAAAACTGTTTTTT. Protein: CARSLGVPGQGDEKLFF.